This TCR beta chain comes out of a study of early T cells in non-severe SARS-CoV-2 infection. For the study at large: Sequencing targeted bulk RNA from unsorted whole blood, leaving chains unpaired.

The table lists this clonotype with many counts. Its antigen is undetermined. The CDR3 spans 19 residues. V lost 3 bases, J lost 0 bases, and 9 bases stayed unmatched. The germline V gene has CDR1 SGHVS and CDR2 FQNEAQ. Tagging with unique molecular identifiers was applied to individual cDNA molecules. TCRdb passed the 5' RACE reads through MiXCR, listing each CDR3 protein once. This table has tens of thousands of distinct CDR3 sequences, around 10% appearing once. Study conclusions and caveats: The study's VDJdb matching favored anti-spike CD8 responses and missed private and CD4 specificities.

Sequencing was performed on whole blood. The chain couples TRBV7-8 to TRBJ2-5; 14 nucleotides match TRBD2. The receptor comes from an adult who was a healthcare worker with PCR-confirmed SARS-CoV-2 infection or an uninfected control (not recorded which). This chain's CDR3 is CASSFPRLAGGLYQETQYF. In nucleotides, the CDR3 is TGTGCCAGCAGCTTCCCTAGACTAGCGGGAGGGTTATACCAAGAGACCCAGTACTTC. Using reference TRBV7-8 and TRBJ2-5 for the parts outside the CDR3, the full variable domain is GAGVSQSPRYKVAKRGQDVALRCDPISGHVSLFWYQQALGQGPEFLTYFQNEAQLDKSGLPSDRFFAERPEGSVSTLKIQRTQQEDSAVYLCASSFPRLAGGLYQETQYFGPGTRLLVL.